This entry concerns a single TCR beta chain. The antigen it recognizes is unknown. Per-base quality was not reported, and no clone a single base away is much larger than it. The sample comes from a study of OX40 agonist ivuxolimab in advanced cancers. For context, the study as a whole: The costimulatory receptor OX40 (CD134) was targeted by ivuxolimab, a fully human IgG2 agonistic monoclonal antibody. Intravenous ivuxolimab was administered to patients every 2 weeks at six dose levels: 0.01, 0.1, 0.3, 1.5, 3 and 10 mg/kg. Among the approximately 50 dose-escalation patients, about 20 had hepatocellular carcinoma, 15 or so melanoma, 9 renal cell carcinoma and 9 head and neck cancer. A male proportion of almost 85% and a mean age of approximately 60 years, ranging from about 20 to 80, were recorded for the dose-escalation cohort. Patients were allowed to have had prior anti-PD-1, anti-PD-L1 or anti-CTLA-4 therapy, and 30% to 40% of the dose-escalation patients had previously received checkpoint inhibitors. Partial responses occurred in three dose-escalation patients: two with cutaneous melanoma and one with hepatocellular carcinoma. The point of sequencing TCRbeta in the periphery was to test whether ivuxolimab changed TCR sequence diversity and drove clonal T-cell expansion. The paper covers the monotherapy dose-escalation part of the phase I ivuxolimab trial, which included N = 52 patients.

The full study reports these points: Low levels of normalized T-cell clonal expansion were also seen in some patients who did not respond. On average, CD8+ T cells showed more expanded clones than CD4+ T cells after ivuxolimab. In the 0.1-3.0 mg/kg groups, partial responders were among the patients with the lowest normalized peripheral clonal expansion, particularly in CD8+ T cells. At doses of 0.1 to 3.0 mg/kg, clonal expansion of both CD4+ and CD8+ T cells in blood was seen between baseline and week 6. Which antigens the clonally expanded peripheral T cells were specific for was not determined.

V lost 5 bases and J lost 0 bases, and the count of bases not matched to a germline gene is 14. The CDR3 holds 19 amino acids from the cysteine to the phenylalanine. Only CDR3 DNA remains: 57 bases, in frame from the first base. The germline V gene (reference sequence) supplies CDR1 MNHEY and CDR2 SMNVEV. Patients with a history of autoimmune disease or receiving systemic immunosuppression were excluded from the trial. Peripheral blood for TCR sequencing was drawn from every dose cohort at baseline, at cycle 4 day 1 and at cycle 7 day 1. The samples were drawn from a first-in-human, open-label, multicenter phase I dose-escalation trial of ivuxolimab. Adults with locally advanced or metastatic head and neck squamous cell, hepatocellular, melanoma or renal cell carcinoma were enrolled in the trial. Before TCR sequencing, CD4+ and CD8+ T cells were separately sorted from peripheral blood. To sequence the TCRbeta CDR3 region, genomic DNA was isolated from the sorted cells. The immunoSEQ Assay was used to sequence the TCRbeta CDR3 regions. In TCRdb, the immuneACCESS table is reduced to in-frame sequences with V and J assigned. These tables do not hold every clone; where another copy was compared, an unresolved V gene accounts for under half, and the others remain unexplained. The sample profile shows approximately 70,000 clones; 80% to 90% of them were found once. Of the sample, around a sixth is held by the ten largest clones.

The chain uses TRBV27 and TRBJ2-3, with TRBD2 matching 10 junction bases. The specimen was CD4+ or CD8+ T cells sorted from blood, collected in a trial of the OX40 agonist ivuxolimab. The sequence was collected from an adult with an advanced solid tumor such as melanoma, head and neck, liver or kidney cancer. In nucleotide form, the sequence is TGTGCCAGCAGTCCCAGGACTAGCGGCCAGGCGGGGAGCACAGATACGCAGTATTTT. The encoded protein is CASSPRTSGQAGSTDTQYF.